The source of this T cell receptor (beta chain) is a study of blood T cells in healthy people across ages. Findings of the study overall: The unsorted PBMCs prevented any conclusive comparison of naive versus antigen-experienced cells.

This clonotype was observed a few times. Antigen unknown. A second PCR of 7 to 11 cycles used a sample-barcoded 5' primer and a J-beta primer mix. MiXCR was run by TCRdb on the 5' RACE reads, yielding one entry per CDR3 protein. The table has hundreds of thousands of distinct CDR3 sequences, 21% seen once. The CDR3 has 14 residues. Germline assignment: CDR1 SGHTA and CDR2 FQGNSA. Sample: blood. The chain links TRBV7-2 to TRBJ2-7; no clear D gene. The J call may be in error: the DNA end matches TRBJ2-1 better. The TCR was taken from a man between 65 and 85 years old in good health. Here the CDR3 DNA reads TGTGCCAGCAGCTTACTGTACCAAAACAATGAGCAGTTCTTC. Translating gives CASSLLYQNNEQFF.